At least ten counts were recorded for the clone carrying this T cell receptor beta chain. The data derive from a study of neurological immune-mediated disorders. From the 5' RACE reads, TCRdb called clonotypes with MiXCR, one entry per CDR3 protein. Among 30,000 to 45,000 distinct CDR3 sequences listed, approximately 10% were seen once. Germline V gene data show CDR1 as SGHTA and CDR2 as FQGNSA. V lost 1 base and J lost 7; bases outside the gene matches: 4. There are 14 residues in the CDR3. The chain uses TRBV7-2 and TRBJ1-5; TRBD1 agrees at 7 bases. The source material was PBMCs. The source of this sequence is a woman aged 30 to 39 with HTLV-1-associated myelopathy (HAM/TSP). The CDR3: CASSLEGAGQPQHF. The CDR3 DNA is TGTGCCAGCAGCTTAGAGGGGGCGGGGCAGCCCCAGCATTTT.